This T cell receptor beta chain was obtained from a study of T cell responses to AZD1222 COVID-19 vaccine. Findings and caveats of the study: Scientists sampled the repertoires only once the peak T cell response had passed. Only a handful of AZD1222 recipients tested seropositive at baseline.

CDR1 is LNHDA and CDR2 is SQIVND in the germline V gene (reference sequence). The V and J ends lost 1 base and 0 bases respectively, with 1 base between them. The CDR3 sequence is 13 residues long. Assay: immunoSEQ multiplex PCR; the TCRdb copy retains only in-frame clones and omits some. The repertoire includes around 84,000 clones, about 90% of them detected once, and roughly 7% sits in the top ten. This clone was seen a single time. Antigen: not known. Within the sample, other DNA sequences also encode this same CDR3. The sequencing here drew on peripheral blood, taken on day 0 of MenACWY control vaccination. This TCR derives from an adult in good health. The chain carries TRBV19 and TRBJ1-5, with D unresolved. The DNA of the CDR3 is TGTGCCAGTAGTATAGCTAGCAATCAGCCCCAGCATTTT. Protein sequence: CASSIASNQPQHF.